This entry lists 25 T cell receptor beta chains sequenced from one sample in a study of T-cell reconstitution after alpha-beta-depleted transplantation in children. Preparing the TCRbeta library involved the use of unique molecular identifiers. From the PCR reads, TCRdb called clonotypes with MiXCR, one entry per CDR3 protein. The repertoire holds under 300,000 distinct CDR3 sequences, with under 14% as singletons. The source was peripheral blood, collected 180 days after TCRalphabeta/CD19-depleted stem cell transplant. Source of these receptors: a male patient under 10 years old who had a stem cell transplant for chronic granulomatous disease, so the T cells may come from the graft donor.

V and J are TRBV19 and TRBJ2-1, with 9 bases identical to TRBD1. The CDR3 totals 16 residues. Germline lookup yields CDR1 LNHDA and CDR2 SQIVND (reference sequence). The V segment lost 4 bases and the J segment 8 bases; nucleotides outside the gene matches: 12. The CDR3 sequence is CASSTSTGTGFDEQFF. The CDR3 DNA reads as TGTGCCAGTAGTACCTCCACCGGGACAGGGTTCGATGAGCAGTTCTTC.

This clonotype was found many times. The chain is built from TRBV20-1 and TRBJ2-1, with D possibly being TRBD2 (6 bases). The ends were cut back, 3 bases at V and 1 base at J, with 13 bases in the middle. The germline V gene has CDR1 DFQATT and CDR2 SNEGSKA (reference sequence). This CDR3 is built from 15 residues. The CDR3 reads CSASRLARSYNEQFF. The DNA for the CDR3 is TGCAGTGCTAGCCGGCTAGCGAGATCCTACAATGAGCAGTTCTTC.

This clonotype has ten or more counts. The gene calls are TRBV6-5 and TRBJ1-2, with a weak D call TRBD1 (6 bases). The V end lost 2 bases, the J end lost 10 bases, and 23 bases lay between the germline ends. Germline CDR1 is MNHEY and CDR2 is SVGAGI. The CDR3 is 16 amino acids. CDR3 DNA sequence: TGTGCCAGCAGTTACGGGTCAATTTGGGGACAAGATTACTACACCTTC. The encoded protein is CASSYGSIWGQDYYTF.

This clonotype was seen at least ten times. The chain employs TRBV7-3 and TRBJ2-7, with D possibly matching TRBD1 (6 bases). V was pared by 2 bases and J by 2 bases, with 19 bases between. This CDR3 comprises 17 residues. CDR1 and CDR2 from the germline V gene are SGHTA and FQGTGA. CDR3 nucleotides: TGTGCCAGCAGCTTATCGGCCCCGACAGGCGTACCCTACGAGCAGTACTTC. It encodes CASSLSAPTGVPYEQYF.

This clonotype came up many times. This rearrangement joins TRBV19 to TRBJ2-7, with TRBD1 as a possible D gene (6 bases). The germline V gene has CDR1 LNHDA and CDR2 SQIVND (reference sequence). The CDR3 totals 14 residues. Trimming left V 5 bases short and J 2 bases short, with 13 bases between. Here the CDR3 DNA reads TGTGCCAGTAGTGTGGGAACAGGGACCTACGAGCAGTACTTC. It encodes CASSVGTGTYEQYF.

This clonotype came up a few times. The V and J genes are TRBV30 and TRBJ1-1, with 11 bases matching TRBD1. Germline V gene sequence: CDR1 GTSNPN, CDR2 SVGIG (reference sequence). J gave up 4 bases and V 3 bases, and 13 bases lay outside the gene matches. This CDR3 is 17 amino acids long. Written as DNA, the CDR3 is TGTGCCTGGAGCGGGACAGGGGGGAGAAGATGGAGCACTGAAGCTTTCTTT. Encoded protein: CAWSGTGGRRWSTEAFF.

This chain uses TRBV5-4 with TRBJ1-1; the D gene is possibly TRBD1 (6 bases). The CDR3 runs to 13 residues. CDR1 is SGHNT and CDR2 is YYREEE in the germline V gene (reference sequence). Trimming pared 6 bases from V and 5 bases from J, leaving 14 bases between. CDR3 residues: CASTITGLTEAFF. DNA for the CDR3: TGTGCCAGCACCATTACAGGGTTGACTGAAGCTTTCTTT.

This clonotype came up many times. The chain uses TRBV6-2 or TRBV6-3 and TRBJ2-2, with 8 positions matching TRBD2. Losses at the gene ends were 11 bases for V and 1 base for J; bases not matched to a gene: 9. Germline loops: CDR1 MNHEY, CDR2 SVGEGT. The CDR3 spans 15 residues. Here the CDR3 reads CALSTAGVNTGELFF. The CDR3 DNA reads TGTGCCCTATCAACAGCGGGGGTGAACACCGGGGAGCTGTTTTTT.

This clonotype was picked up many times. The chain joins TRBV29-1 to TRBJ1-1; D gene unclear. The V gene lost 0 bases and the J gene lost 0 bases, with 14 bases spanning the gap. CDR3 size: 16 residues. CDR1 is SQVTM and CDR2 is ANQGSEA in the germline V gene. The chain's CDR3 is CSVEEVSAGVNTEAFF. The DNA for the CDR3 is TGCAGCGTTGAAGAAGTCAGTGCCGGAGTGAACACTGAAGCTTTCTTT.

This clonotype was counted ten times or more. V gene TRBV20-1 combines with J gene TRBJ2-7; 9 bases are shared with TRBD1. V gave up 5 bases and J gave up 4 bases; unmatched junction bases: 6. Germline CDR1 is DFQATT and CDR2 is SNEGSKA (reference sequence). The CDR3 consists of 13 residues. DNA for the CDR3: TGCAGTGCTCTGACGGACAGGGGTTACGAGCAGTACTTC. Its protein is CSALTDRGYEQYF.

Comment on this clonotype: This clone may be a read error of a much larger clone one base away. The V gene is TRBV5-4, the J gene TRBJ2-5; a possible D gene is TRBD2 (5 bases). Trimming took off 2 bases at V and 6 bases at J, with 17 bases between the two ends. The CDR3 extends over 15 amino acids. The germline gives CDR1 SGHNT, CDR2 YYREEE (reference sequence). CDR3 loop: CASSLPSGSGQTQYF. As DNA, the CDR3 is TGTGCCAGCAGCTTACCCTCGGGGTCAGGACAGACCCAGTACTTC.

Many counts were recorded for this clonotype. V usage is TRBV20-1 and J usage is TRBJ2-7, with D possibly matching TRBD1 (6 bases). V was clipped by 3 bases and J by 7 bases, with 19 bases between them. Germline assignment: CDR1 DFQATT and CDR2 SNEGSKA (reference sequence). CDR3 length: 14 amino acids. The CDR3 region is CSASLLVQGGEQYF. The CDR3 nucleotides are TGCAGTGCTAGCCTTCTTGTACAGGGTGGAGAGCAGTACTTC.

This clonotype was detected many times. The rearrangement links TRBV12-3 or TRBV12-4 to TRBJ2-7, with 7 nucleotides matching TRBD1. J lost 3 bases, V lost 6 bases, and 5 bases had no gene match. The CDR3 loop spans 13 amino acids. CDR3 loop: CASRQGTVYEQYF. CDR3 DNA: TGTGCCAGCAGACAGGGGACAGTCTACGAGCAGTACTTC.

The sample holds many counts of this clonotype. The genes are TRBV6-1 and TRBJ1-5; D ambiguous. This CDR3 is 12 amino acids long. Per the germline V gene, CDR1 is MNHNS and CDR2 is SASEGT. Trimming took 3 bases from V and 8 from J, leaving 8 bases between them. The CDR3 sequence is CASSDTAEPQHF. CDR3 DNA sequence: TGTGCCAGCAGTGACACGGCGGAGCCCCAGCATTTT.

At least ten counts were recorded for this clonotype. The V gene is TRBV20-1, the J gene TRBJ1-5; possible D gene TRBD1, 5 bases. CDR1 is DFQATT and CDR2 is SNEGSKA in the germline V gene (reference sequence). The length of the CDR3 is 14 residues. Deletions cut 6 bases from V and 5 bases from J, with 17 bases between. Here the CDR3 reads CSATGTGHDQPQHF. CDR3 coding DNA: TGCAGTGCCACTGGGACCGGACACGATCAGCCCCAGCATTTT.

The J gene is TRBJ1-6, the V gene TRBV12-3 or TRBV12-4; possible D gene TRBD1, 6 bases. V shed 3 bases and J shed 9 bases, with 24 bases lying between them. The CDR3 consists of 18 residues. The CDR3 loop is CASSFRSGVLPVFSPLHF. The CDR3 region has the DNA TGTGCCAGCAGTTTTCGCTCAGGGGTCCTCCCTGTTTTTTCACCCCTCCACTTT.

This clonotype has just a few counts. This rearrangement joins TRBV19 to TRBJ2-4; 8 bases map to TRBD2. Losses at the gene ends were 3 bases for V and 3 bases for J; bases not matched to a gene: 7. Germline V gene lookup returns CDR1 LNHDA and CDR2 SQIVND (reference sequence). The CDR3 is 16 residues long. CDR3 bases: TGTGCCAGTAGTATCGGGGGGGCCCGGGTCAAAAACATTCAGTACTTC. This translates into CASSIGGARVKNIQYF.

This clonotype came up many times. The chain couples TRBV20-1 to TRBJ2-7, with a possible D match to TRBD1 (6 bases). Trimming left V 2 bases short and J 7 bases short, with 9 bases between. The CDR3 is 11 residues long. Germline V gene lookup returns CDR1 DFQATT and CDR2 SNEGSKA (reference sequence). The CDR3 sequence is CSARLQGEQYF. In DNA, the CDR3 is TGCAGTGCTAGATTACAGGGTGAGCAGTACTTC.

The table lists this clonotype with many counts. The chain couples TRBV7-3 to TRBJ2-2; D uncertain. V was clipped by 7 bases and J by 2 bases, with 8 bases between them. Per germline, CDR1 SGHTA and CDR2 FQGTGA. This CDR3 has 13 amino acids. The CDR3 region is CASILTNTGELFF. DNA of the CDR3: TGTGCCAGCATACTAACAAACACCGGGGAGCTGTTTTTT.

The gene calls are TRBV18 and TRBJ2-2; 9 nucleotides match TRBD1. V was clipped by 3 bases and J by 3 bases; unmatched bases: 5. The CDR3 length is 16 residues. Germline-derived CDR1 and CDR2 are KGHSH and LQKENI. CDR3 region: CASSPTGGSYTGELFF. In nucleotides, the CDR3 is TGTGCCAGCTCACCGACAGGGGGTTCCTACACCGGGGAGCTGTTTTTT.

This clonotype has at least ten counts. V gene TRBV29-1 combines with J gene TRBJ2-7; 13 bases fit TRBD2. CDR3 length equals 14 residues. J lost 3 bases, V lost 7 bases, and 6 bases had no gene match. Germline CDR1 and CDR2: SQVTM and ANQGSEA. CDR3 DNA: TGCAGCGGAGGGACTAGCGGGGTATTCTACGAGCAGTACTTC. It specifies CSGGTSGVFYEQYF.

This clonotype was seen many times. V and J are TRBV12-3 or TRBV12-4 and TRBJ2-5; unclear D gene. CDR3 length: 13 residues. V was clipped by 6 bases and J by 4 bases, with 12 bases between them. CDR3 bases: TGTGCCAGCAGGCCAGGTGGGTCAGAGACCCAGTACTTC. Protein: CASRPGGSETQYF.

The sample holds many counts of this clonotype. The chain links TRBV5-6 to TRBJ1-2, with D tentatively TRBD1 (5 bases). Per the germline V gene, CDR1 is SGHDT and CDR2 is YYEEEE. This CDR3 is 17 amino acids long. Trimming cost V 2 bases and J 0 bases, with 17 bases left between them. The CDR3 bases are TGTGCCAGCAGCTTCTGGTTTTGGCCAGGGCCTAACTATGGCTACACCTTC. Encoded protein: CASSFWFWPGPNYGYTF. Looking up the rest from reference TRBV5-6 and TRBJ1-2 gives the full variable domain: DAGVTQSPTHLIKTRGQQVTLRCSPKSGHDTVSWYQQALGQGPQFIFQYYEEEERQRGNFPDRFSGHQFPNYSSELNVNALLLGDSALYLCASSFWFWPGPNYGYTFGSGTRLTVV.

With regard to this clonotype: This may arise from a read error, as a much more abundant clone is one base away. The chain couples TRBV18 to TRBJ2-1, with D hard to call. CDR3 length equals 17 residues. The germline V gene has CDR1 KGHSH and CDR2 LQKENI. For the CDR3, the DNA is TGTGCCAGCTCACTACACCGGATAAGGGAATCCTACAATGAGCCGTTCTTC. This encodes CASSLHRIRESYNEPFF.

This clonotype was detected many times. The chain recombines TRBV7-2 with TRBJ1-1; unclear D gene. Trimming stripped 5 bases from V and 7 bases from J, with 17 bases between. Per the germline V gene, CDR1 is SGHTA and CDR2 is FQGNSA. The CDR3 runs 14 residues. The CDR3 region is CASSPLQRAGEAFF. CDR3 nucleotide sequence: TGTGCCAGCAGCCCTCTACAGAGGGCTGGTGAAGCTTTCTTT.